The clone carrying this T cell receptor beta chain was seen ten or more times. Its antigen remains unidentified. The entry originates in a study of T cell repertoires in cytomegalovirus infection. Across the study: From public TCR beta signatures came an indication of both CMV infection and matching HLA type. Notes on the study in general: Carriers of CMV and the relevant HLA type were discriminated by public TCR beta frequency. HLA-C-restricted TCR beta clonotypes specific for CMV led the ex vivo response.

TCRdb independently ran MiXCR on the reads; one entry per CDR3 protein. The table lists around 750,000 distinct CDR3 sequences, roughly 33% of them singletons. The source of this sequence is a human donor in good health (CMV status not recorded). Some clones in this sample may be carry-over from other donors' samples. This sample comprised cultured CD8+ T cells from PBMCs, obtained from culture after CMV antigen stimulation.

CDR3 residues: CASSNYRDPNGYTF. The CDR3 DNA follows: TGTGCCAGCAGCAATTACAGGGATCCGAATGGCTACACCTTC. V usage is TRBV7-6 and J usage is TRBJ1-2, with a possible D match to TRBD1 (6 bases). Trimming took off 5 bases at V and 6 bases at J, with 16 bases between the two ends. Germline lookup yields CDR1 SGHVS and CDR2 FNYEAQ. This CDR3 is built from 14 residues.